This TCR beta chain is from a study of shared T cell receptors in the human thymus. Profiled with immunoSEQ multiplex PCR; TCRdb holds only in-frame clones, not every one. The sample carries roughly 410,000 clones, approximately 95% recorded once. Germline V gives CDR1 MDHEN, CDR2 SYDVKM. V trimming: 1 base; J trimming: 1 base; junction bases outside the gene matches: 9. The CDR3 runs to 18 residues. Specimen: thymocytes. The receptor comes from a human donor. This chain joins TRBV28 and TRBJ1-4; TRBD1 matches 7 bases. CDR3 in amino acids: CASSLSRPHRGTNEKLFF. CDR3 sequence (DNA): TGTGCCAGCAGTTTATCCAGACCCCACAGGGGAACTAATGAAAAACTGTTTTTT. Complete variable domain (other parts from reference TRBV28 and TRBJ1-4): DVKVTQSSRYLVKRTGEKVFLECVQDMDHENMFWYRQDPGLGLRLIYFSYDVKMKEKGDIPEGYSVSREKKERFSLILESASTNQTSMYLCASSLSRPHRGTNEKLFFGSGTQLSVL.